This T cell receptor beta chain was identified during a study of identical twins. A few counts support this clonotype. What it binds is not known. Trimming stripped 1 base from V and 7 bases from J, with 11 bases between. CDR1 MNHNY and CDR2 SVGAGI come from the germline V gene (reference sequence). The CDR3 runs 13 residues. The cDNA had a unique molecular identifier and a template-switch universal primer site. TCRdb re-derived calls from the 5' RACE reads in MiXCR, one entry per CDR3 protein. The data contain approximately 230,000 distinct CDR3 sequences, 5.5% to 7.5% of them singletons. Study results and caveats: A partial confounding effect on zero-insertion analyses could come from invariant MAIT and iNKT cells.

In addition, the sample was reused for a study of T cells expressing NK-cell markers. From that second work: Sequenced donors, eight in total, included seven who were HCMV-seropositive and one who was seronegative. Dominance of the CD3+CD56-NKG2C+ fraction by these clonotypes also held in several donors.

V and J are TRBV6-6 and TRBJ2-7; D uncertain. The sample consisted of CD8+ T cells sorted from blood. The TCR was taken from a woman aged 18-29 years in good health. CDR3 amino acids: CASSYFWTEEQYF. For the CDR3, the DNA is TGTGCCAGCAGTTACTTCTGGACGGAAGAGCAGTACTTC.